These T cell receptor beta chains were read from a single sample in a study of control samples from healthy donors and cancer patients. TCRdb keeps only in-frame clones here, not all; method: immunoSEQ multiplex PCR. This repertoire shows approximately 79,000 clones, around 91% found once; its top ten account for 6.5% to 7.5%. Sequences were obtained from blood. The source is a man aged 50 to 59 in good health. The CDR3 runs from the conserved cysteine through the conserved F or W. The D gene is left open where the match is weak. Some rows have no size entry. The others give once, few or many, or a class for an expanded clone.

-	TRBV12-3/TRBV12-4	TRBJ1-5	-	CASGQALHQPQHF	TGTGCCAGCGGCCAGGCCCTCCATCAGCCCCAGCATTTT
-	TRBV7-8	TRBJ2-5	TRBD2	CASSRKLAGVRETQYF	TGTGCCAGCAGCCGAAAACTAGCGGGGGTACGCGAGACCCAGTACTTC
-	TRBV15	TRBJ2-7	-	CATSRDLGRTYEQYF	TGTGCCACCAGCAGAGATCTGGGACGAACCTACGAGCAGTACTTC
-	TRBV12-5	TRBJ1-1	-	CASGLMGYTEAFF	TGTGCTAGTGGTTTGATGGGGTACACTGAAGCTTTCTTT
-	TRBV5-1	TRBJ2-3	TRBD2	CAISLPLSGGNTDTQYF	TGCGCCATCTCCCTTCCCCTTAGCGGGGGAAACACAGATACGCAGTATTTT
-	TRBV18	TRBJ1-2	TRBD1	CASSPADRQGGYGYTF	TGTGCCAGCTCACCCGCAGATCGGCAGGGGGGCTATGGCTACACCTTC
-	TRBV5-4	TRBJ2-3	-	CASSGQGRSTDTQYF	TGTGCCAGCAGCGGGCAGGGCAGAAGCACAGATACGCAGTATTTT
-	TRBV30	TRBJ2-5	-	CAWSVLPRVSQYF	TGTGCCTGGAGTGTTTTACCCAGAGTCTCCCAGTACTTC
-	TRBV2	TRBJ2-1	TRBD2	CASSAGLAASGEQFF	TGTGCCAGCAGTGCGGGACTAGCGGCGTCGGGTGAGCAGTTCTTC
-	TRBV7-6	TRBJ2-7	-	CASSLAPRSNFEQYF	TGTGCCAGCAGCTTAGCCCCGCGGAGTAACTTCGAGCAGTACTTC
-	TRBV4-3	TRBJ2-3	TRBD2	CASSQAAGRDTDTQYF	TGCGCCAGCAGCCAGGCGGCAGGGAGGGACACAGATACGCAGTATTTT
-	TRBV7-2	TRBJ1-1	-	CASKRQDMNTEAFF	TGTGCCAGCAAGAGACAGGACATGAACACTGAAGCTTTCTTT
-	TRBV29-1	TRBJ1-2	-	CSVVRGEDGYTF	TGCAGCGTTGTACGGGGCGAGGATGGCTACACCTTC
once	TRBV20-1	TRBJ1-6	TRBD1	CSASPRQGDSPLHF	TGCAGTGCTAGTCCACGACAGGGAGATTCACCCCTCCACTTT
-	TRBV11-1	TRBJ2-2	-	CASTQEYTGELFF	TGTGCCAGCACCCAGGAGTACACCGGGGAGCTGTTTTTT
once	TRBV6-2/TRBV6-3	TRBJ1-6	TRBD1	CASSYGTVGSPLHF	TGTGCCAGCAGTTACGGGACAGTTGGCTCACCCCTCCACTTT
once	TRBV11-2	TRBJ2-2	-	CASSLEGGWSPGELFF	TGTGCCAGCAGCTTGGAGGGGGGGTGGTCTCCCGGGGAGCTGTTTTTT
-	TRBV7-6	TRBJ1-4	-	CASSLALTGGNEKLFF	TGTGCCAGCAGCTTAGCTTTGACAGGTGGTAATGAAAAACTGTTTTTT
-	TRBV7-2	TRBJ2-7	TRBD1	CASSSSDRRYEQYF	TGTGCCAGCAGCTCGTCGGACAGGAGATACGAGCAGTACTTC
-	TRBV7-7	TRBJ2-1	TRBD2	CASSLWLAGGPRNEQFF	TGTGCTAGCAGCTTATGGCTAGCGGGGGGGCCCCGCAATGAGCAGTTCTTC
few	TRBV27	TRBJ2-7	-	CASSLRQGTKDEQYF	TGTGCCAGCAGTCTGCGGCAGGGGACTAAGGACGAGCAGTACTTC
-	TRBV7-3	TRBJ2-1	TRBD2	CASSLTQTSGDYNEQFF	TGTGCCAGCAGCTTAACCCAGACTAGCGGGGACTACAATGAGCAGTTCTTC
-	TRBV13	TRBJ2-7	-	CASSLEGWGNKRSYEQYF	TGTGCCAGCAGCTTAGAAGGTTGGGGTAACAAGAGGTCCTACGAGCAGTACTTC
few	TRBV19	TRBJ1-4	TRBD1	CASTRRQGAMEKLFF	TGTGCCAGTACCCGGAGACAGGGGGCCATGGAAAAACTGTTTTTT
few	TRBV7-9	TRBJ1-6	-	CASSLAGGASSPLHF	TGTGCCAGCAGCTTAGCTGGGGGCGCCAGTTCACCCCTCCACTTT
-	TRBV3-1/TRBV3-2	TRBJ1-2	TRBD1	CASSQEWVRDRNILRGGYTF	TGTGCCAGCAGCCAAGAGTGGGTCCGGGACAGGAATATTCTGAGGGGGGGCTACACCTTC
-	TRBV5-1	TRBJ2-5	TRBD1	CASSYGQGKLETQYF	TGCGCCAGCAGCTACGGACAGGGCAAGCTGGAGACCCAGTACTTC
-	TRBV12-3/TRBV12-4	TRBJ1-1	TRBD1	CASRYRGEAFF	TGTGCCAGCAGATACAGGGGGGAGGCTTTCTTT
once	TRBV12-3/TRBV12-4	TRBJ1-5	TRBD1	CASSRDSKQPQHF	TGTGCCAGCAGTCGGGACAGTAAGCAGCCCCAGCATTTT
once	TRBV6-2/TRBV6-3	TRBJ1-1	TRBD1	CASSYRALQGARETEAFF	TGTGCCAGCAGTTACCGGGCCTTACAGGGGGCTAGAGAAACTGAAGCTTTCTTT
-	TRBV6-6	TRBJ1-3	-	CASVRSSGNTIYF	TGTGCCAGCGTTCGGAGCTCTGGAAACACCATATATTTT
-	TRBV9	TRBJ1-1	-	CASSDGLVTEAFF	TGTGCCAGCAGCGACGGGTTGGTCACTGAAGCTTTCTTT
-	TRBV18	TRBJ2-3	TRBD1	CASSDRDADTQYF	TGTGCCAGCTCAGACAGGGATGCAGATACGCAGTATTTT
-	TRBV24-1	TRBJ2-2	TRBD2	CATSDFSSGGPLEELFF	TGTGCCACCAGTGATTTTTCTAGCGGGGGGCCCCTTGAGGAGCTGTTTTTT
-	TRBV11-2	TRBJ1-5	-	CASSLGRPGLGQPQHF	TGTGCCAGCAGCTTAGGGCGCCCCGGTTTGGGTCAGCCCCAGCATTTT
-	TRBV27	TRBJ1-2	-	CASSLSVGYGYTF	TGTGCCAGCAGTTTATCGGTTGGCTATGGCTACACCTTC
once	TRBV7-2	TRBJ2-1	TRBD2	CASSAGPGRGGNNEQFF	TGTGCCAGCAGCGCTGGCCCGGGGCGGGGGGGAAACAATGAGCAGTTCTTC
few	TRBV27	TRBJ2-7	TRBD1	CASRRPGQGIYEQYF	TGTGCCAGCCGTAGACCGGGACAGGGTATCTACGAGCAGTACTTC
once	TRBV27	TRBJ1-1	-	CASRSTRATEAFF	TGTGCCAGCAGATCTACACGGGCCACTGAAGCTTTCTTT
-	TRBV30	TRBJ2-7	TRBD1	CAWRSGTGGHEQYF	TGTGCCTGGAGGTCCGGGACAGGGGGCCACGAGCAGTACTTC
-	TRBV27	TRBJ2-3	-	CASSLSTGISTDTQYF	TGTGCCAGCAGTTTATCGACCGGGATTAGCACAGATACGCAGTATTTT
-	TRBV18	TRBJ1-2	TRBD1	CASSPGPGQGNYGYTF	TGTGCCAGCTCACCAGGCCCGGGACAGGGCAACTATGGCTACACCTTC
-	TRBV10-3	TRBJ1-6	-	CAISESGGPSSPLHF	TGTGCCATCAGTGAGTCGGGGGGTCCTAGTTCACCCCTCCACTTT
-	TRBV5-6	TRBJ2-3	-	CASSSLPGSDTQYF	TGTGCCAGCAGCTCACTGCCGGGGTCAGATACGCAGTATTTT
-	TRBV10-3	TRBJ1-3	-	CAISRDTGNTIYF	TGTGCCATCAGTCGGGACACTGGAAACACCATATATTTT
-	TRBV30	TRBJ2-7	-	CAWGPNSYEQYF	TGTGCCTGGGGGCCCAACTCCTACGAGCAGTACTTC
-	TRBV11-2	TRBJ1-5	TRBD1	CASSYTGDQPQHF	TGTGCCAGCAGTTACACAGGGGATCAGCCCCAGCATTTT
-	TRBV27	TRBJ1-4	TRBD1	CASSWGRDRNEKLFF	TGTGCCAGCAGTTGGGGGCGGGACAGGAATGAAAAACTGTTTTTT
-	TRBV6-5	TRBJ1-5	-	CASMGRGSSNQPQHF	TGTGCCAGTATGGGGCGGGGGTCGAGCAATCAGCCCCAGCATTTT
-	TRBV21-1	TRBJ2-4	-	CASSNDDRILSAKNIQYF	TGTGCCAGCAGCAACGATGACAGAATCCTATCGGCCAAAAACATTCAGTACTTC
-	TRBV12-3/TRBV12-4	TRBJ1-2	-	CASTLGPYGYTF	TGTGCCAGCACCCTCGGGCCCTATGGCTACACCTTC
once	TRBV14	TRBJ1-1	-	CASSLTADSGPWTEAFF	TGTGCCAGCAGCCTTACAGCAGACTCTGGCCCATGGACTGAAGCTTTCTTT
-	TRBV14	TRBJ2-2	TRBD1	CASSQAPLTGDTGELFF	TGTGCCAGCAGCCAAGCCCCACTGACAGGGGACACCGGGGAGCTGTTTTTT
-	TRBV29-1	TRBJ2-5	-	CSVVRDIETQYF	TGCAGCGTTGTCCGGGACATAGAGACCCAGTACTTC
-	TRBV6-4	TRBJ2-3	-	CASSDLGGANGDTQYF	TGTGCCAGCAGTGACCTGGGGGGCGCAAACGGTGATACGCAGTATTTT
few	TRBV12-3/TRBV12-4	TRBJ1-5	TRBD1	CASSWDRGQPQHF	TGTGCCAGCAGTTGGGACAGGGGGCAGCCCCAGCATTTT
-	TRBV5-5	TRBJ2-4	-	CASSLAQGNIQYF	TGTGCCAGCAGCTTGGCGCAGGGGAACATTCAGTACTTC
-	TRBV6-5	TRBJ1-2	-	CASSPPGAADYGYTF	TGTGCCAGCAGTCCCCCAGGGGCTGCCGACTATGGCTACACCTTC